This T cell receptor beta chain is from a study of cytomegalovirus exposure and HLA in healthy donors. Germline assignment: CDR1 MNHNS and CDR2 SASEGT. The CDR3 contains 13 residues. Between the trimmed V and J ends, which lost 6 bases and 2 bases, there was a span of 9 bases. Primers included in the PCR were 60 Vbeta and 13 Jbeta primers. Clones were sequenced by immunoSEQ multiplex PCR, and TCRdb holds only the in-frame ones, with some missing. Of about 80,000 clones in the sample, 62% were seen once. The receptor was derived from a male donor in good health and CMV-seropositive. This sequence joins TRBV6-1 and TRBJ2-3; the D is unclear. The material sequenced was PBMCs. Here the CDR3 reads CASSETYTDTQYF. The CDR3 DNA reads as TGTGCCAGCAGCGAGACTTACACAGATACGCAGTATTTT.